These 10 T cell receptor beta chains were sequenced from one sample in a study of T cell responses to AZD1222 COVID-19 vaccine (dated by TCRdb to the early 2020s). Receptor libraries were prepared by the immunoSEQ multiplex PCR assay. TCRdb obtained this table from immuneACCESS and retained in-frame rearrangements with V and J assigned. These tables miss some clones; where compared with another copy, unresolved V genes account for less than half of the shortfall, and the remainder is unexplained. The sample table lists 150,000 to 200,000 clones, roughly 87% of them with a count of one. 2% to 3% of the sample goes to the ten largest clones. What the time point label conveys for this sample: baseline before first vaccination. Source: peripheral blood, taken on day 0 of AZD1222 vaccination. The receptors here all came from an adult in good health.

V usage is TRBV7-8 and J usage is TRBJ1-4; 8 positions match TRBD1. Trimming removed 1 base from V and 7 bases from J; junction bases left unmatched: 8. The length of the CDR3 is 16 residues. From germline, CDR1 is SGHVS and CDR2 FQNEAQ. CDR3 nucleotides: TGTGCCAGCAGCTTAGGGTCGGGAACAGGGGGTGAAAAACTGTTTTTT. Translated, it gives CASSLGSGTGGEKLFF.

The chain recombines TRBV29-1 with TRBJ2-2; D call uncertain. With 6 bases removed from V and 6 bases from J, the gap between germline ends came to 8 bases. Germline lookup yields CDR1 SQVTM and CDR2 ANQGSEA. This CDR3 spans 11 amino acids. CDR3 bases: TGCAGCGTCCAAAGTCCCGGGGAGCTGTTTTTT. Translated, it gives CSVQSPGELFF.

The rearrangement uses TRBV13 and TRBJ2-7; D unresolved. Trimming removed 2 bases at V and 5 bases at J, with 10 bases between. The CDR3 length is 13 residues. In germline, CDR1 is PRHDT, CDR2 FYEKMQ (reference sequence). The CDR3 here is CASSLSSRNEQYF. DNA of the CDR3: TGTGCCAGCAGCTTAAGTTCGCGTAACGAGCAGTACTTC.

This chain's CDR3 is CASSYQGRSSYEQYF. The CDR3 region has the DNA TGTGCCAGCAGTTACCAGGGCAGGAGCTCCTACGAGCAGTACTTC. The rearrangement links TRBV6-5 to TRBJ2-7; TRBD1 might be the D (5 bases). The CDR3 has 15 residues. V lost 2 bases to trimming and J lost 0 bases, with 11 bases between them. CDR1 is MNHEY, CDR2 SVGAGI, per germline.

The chain couples TRBV7-3 to TRBJ1-2, with D uncertain. Germline assignment: CDR1 SGHTA and CDR2 FQGTGA. V lost 7 bases, J lost 2 bases, and 29 bases lay in between. This CDR3 spans 19 amino acids. CDR3: CASTFLPNGPLPLNYGYTF. CDR3 nucleotides: TGTGCCAGCACCTTCCTCCCCAACGGACCCCTTCCCCTAAACTATGGCTACACCTTC.

This rearrangement joins TRBV18 to TRBJ2-2; TRBD2 agrees at 7 bases. From germline, CDR1 is KGHSH and CDR2 LQKENI. V shed 4 bases, J shed 3 bases, and the junction held 5 bases outside the gene matches. The CDR3 runs 15 residues. The CDR3 reads CASSQASGYTGELFF. The DNA of the CDR3 is TGTGCCAGCTCACAGGCTAGCGGTTACACCGGGGAGCTGTTTTTT.

The V gene is TRBV18, the J gene TRBJ2-1, with no clear D. CDR1 is KGHSH and CDR2 is LQKENI in the germline V gene. V lost 1 base and J 15 bases, leaving 13 bases between the germline ends. The CDR3 is 12 residues long. The CDR3 DNA follows: TGTGCCAGCTCACCACGAAGCCAGGACCTGTTCTTC. Protein product: CASSPRSQDLFF.

The chain recombines TRBV19 with TRBJ2-2; D may match TRBD1 or TRBD2 (5 bases each). The V end lost 10 bases, the J end lost 4 bases, and 16 bases lay between the germline ends. This CDR3 contains 14 residues. Germline CDR1 is LNHDA and CDR2 is SQIVND (reference sequence). The CDR3 here is CATQQGDSTGELFF. The CDR3 DNA is TGTGCCACTCAGCAGGGAGACAGCACCGGGGAGCTGTTTTTT.

The V and J genes are TRBV28 and TRBJ1-4; D uncertain. Germline V CDR1 and CDR2: MDHEN, SYDVKM. V was trimmed by 5 bases and J by 7 bases, leaving 5 bases between them. The CDR3 has 11 amino acids. The CDR3 spells CASSPSEKLFF. The CDR3 DNA sequence: TGTGCCAGCAGTCCCAGTGAAAAACTGTTTTTT. The variable domain in full, completed from reference TRBV28 and TRBJ1-4, reads DVKVTQSSRYLVKRTGEKVFLECVQDMDHENMFWYRQDPGLGLRLIYFSYDVKMKEKGDIPEGYSVSREKKERFSLILESASTNQTSMYLCASSPSEKLFFGSGTQLSVL.

The chain has TRBV28 and TRBJ2-5; D is ambiguous. The CDR3 has 12 residues. CDR1 is MDHEN and CDR2 is SYDVKM in the germline V gene. The ends were cut back, 5 bases at V and 7 bases at J, with 11 bases in the middle. The CDR3 protein is CASSPPPGTQYF. The CDR3 bases are TGTGCCAGCAGTCCCCCCCCCGGGACCCAGTACTTC. Supplemented by reference TRBV28 and TRBJ2-5, the full variable domain reads DVKVTQSSRYLVKRTGEKVFLECVQDMDHENMFWYRQDPGLGLRLIYFSYDVKMKEKGDIPEGYSVSREKKERFSLILESASTNQTSMYLCASSPPPGTQYFGPGTRLLVL.